Included here is one TCR beta chain sequence, with context. Its antigen is unknown. Only in-frame clones appear in the TCRdb table, and some are missing; sequencing was by immunoSEQ multiplex PCR. The sample records about 1.5 million clones, approximately 98% being singletons. All donors qualified as healthy HIV-negative adults and had experienced no recent acute infections or vaccinations. In the CD4+ fraction, cells were divided into CD45RA+ naive and CD45RA-negative memory subsets. The data belong to a study of shared clonotypes between healthy human individuals. Study conclusions and caveats: Against clonotypes common to all four donors, non-shared ones had lower generation probabilities. Naive subsets, compared against memory subsets, generally had larger estimated richness values.

V dropped 3 bases and J dropped 5 bases, with 23 bases sitting between them. CDR3 length: 17 amino acids. The germline V gene encodes CDR1 MNHNS and CDR2 SASEGT. This receptor was taken from a man aged 25 to 40 in good health. This sequence joins TRBV6-1 and TRBJ2-7; TRBD1 might be the D (5 bases). The sequenced sample consisted of naive CD4+ T cells sorted from blood. Subset described: CD45RA+ positively selected. As DNA, the CDR3 is TGTGCCAGCAGTGATGTGGGGCGGAAACTCGTCTTGCACGAGCAGTACTTC. It specifies CASSDVGRKLVLHEQYF.